This T cell receptor (beta chain) originates from a study of cytomegalovirus exposure and HLA in healthy donors. The study's findings and limits: Rarity marked most TCR sequences, yet some public TCRs occurred in many donors.

This CDR3 has 16 residues. V was pared by 1 base and J by 2 bases, with 8 bases of the junction left unmatched. Germline V gene sequence: CDR1 SGHAT, CDR2 FQDESV (reference sequence). Produced via immunoSEQ multiplex PCR; TCRdb's table is partial and in-frame only. This sample has around 150,000 clones, with 86% found just once. Regarding this clone: Its specificity is unknown.

The clonotype originates from a woman aged 30 to 39 in good health and CMV-seronegative. The genes are TRBV11-1 and TRBJ2-7; the match to TRBD2 covers 7 bases. Sequencing was performed on PBMCs. This CDR3 reads CASSLEGGATTYEQYF. In nucleotides, the CDR3 is TGTGCCAGCAGCTTAGAGGGAGGGGCCACAACCTACGAGCAGTACTTC.